This TCR beta chain was identified during a study of tissue T cells after allogeneic stem cell transplantation. The overall study: Every graft-versus-host disease patient had gastrointestinal disease and got several lines of graft-versus-host disease therapy. Study-level points and caveats: In patients and mice, blood and spleen missed much of tissue repertoire. Within patients, tissue anatomy strongly shaped TCR repertoire composition.

With regard to this clone: What it recognizes is unknown.

The method was immunoSEQ multiplex PCR; TCRdb's version includes in-frame clones alone and lacks a portion of them. The sample holds 4,500 to 7,000 clones, 76% seen once. CDR3 length equals 20 residues. Trimming cost V 5 bases and J 0 bases; bases outside gene matches: 21. Germline CDR1 and CDR2: MNHEY and SMNVEV (reference sequence). The sample was blood, taken before transplantation. This TCR was recovered from a man aged 35 to 69 who later had graft-versus-host disease after an allogeneic stem cell transplant. This chain uses TRBV27 with TRBJ2-7, with 8 bases identical to TRBD2. The CDR3 region has the DNA TGTGCCAGCAGTCGTCGGGGGGGTCGGGGGGTCGACAGTAACTCCTACGAGCAGTACTTC. Translated, it gives CASSRRGGRGVDSNSYEQYF.